These 25 T cell receptor beta chains were all obtained from the same sample, sequenced in a study of OX40 agonist ivuxolimab in advanced cancers. TCRdb's table, derived via immunoSEQ multiplex PCR, lists solely in-frame clones and lacks some. Counted here are 35,000 or so clones, around 73% occurring once; the ten biggest clones make up 21%. Sample: CD4+ or CD8+ T cells sorted from blood, taken in a trial of the OX40 agonist ivuxolimab. The receptors originated from an adult with an advanced solid tumor such as melanoma, head and neck, liver or kidney cancer.

A single count supports this clone. The gene calls are TRBV4-1 and TRBJ2-1; 15 bases fit TRBD2. CDR3 length: 18 residues. Trimming at V came to 0 bases and at J to 9 bases, leaving 9 bases not matched to a gene. Germline V gene sequence: CDR1 MGHRA, CDR2 YSYEKL. Written as DNA, the CDR3 is TGCGCCAGCAGCCAAGATTGGACTAGCGGGGGGGCCATGGTTGAGCAGTTCTTC. This gives the protein CASSQDWTSGGAMVEQFF.

This chain joins TRBV19 and TRBJ2-5; 8 bases fit TRBD2. This CDR3 comprises 14 residues. J lost 5 bases, V lost 3 bases, and 5 bases had no gene match. Germline CDR1 is LNHDA and CDR2 is SQIVND (reference sequence). The CDR3 sequence: CASSIRGGRETQYF. The CDR3 DNA is TGTGCCAGTAGTATCCGGGGGGGCCGGGAGACCCAGTACTTC.

Of note for this clone: A much larger clone differs from this one at a single base, so this may be a read error. The genes are TRBV29-1 and TRBJ1-2; D gene unclear. CDR3 length: 13 residues. Germline V gene lookup returns CDR1 SQVTM and CDR2 ANQGSEA. CDR3 in DNA: TGCAGCGTTGTGGCAGAGTACTCCGATGGCTGCACCTTC. It specifies CSVVAEYSDGCTF.

The chain combines TRBV7-8 with TRBJ2-1; D gene unclear. The germline V gene encodes CDR1 SGHVS and CDR2 FQNEAQ. The CDR3 has 15 residues. V was cut by 5 bases and J by 0 bases, with 11 bases left in between. CDR3 sequence (DNA): TGTGCCAGCAGCCTAACTGGATACTCCTACAATGAGCAGTTCTTC. Translating gives CASSLTGYSYNEQFF.

The chain carries TRBV11-2 and TRBJ2-1; D not certain. Germline V gene data show CDR1 as SGHAT and CDR2 as FQNNGV. This CDR3 has 16 residues. The V gene lost 1 base and the J gene lost 13 bases, with 23 bases spanning the gap. The chain's CDR3 is CASSLVLSAGHLPQFF. The CDR3, as DNA: TGTGCCAGCAGCTTAGTGCTATCGGCAGGCCACCTACCCCAGTTCTTC.

V usage is TRBV15 and J usage is TRBJ2-1; 11 bases line up with TRBD2. Germline V gene lookup returns CDR1 LNHNV and CDR2 YYDKDF (reference sequence). The CDR3 loop spans 17 amino acids. The trim removed 3 bases at V and 4 bases at J, leaving 8 bases unmatched. The CDR3 is CATSRDRTSGLYNEQFF. CDR3 nucleotides: TGTGCCACCAGCAGGGATAGGACTAGCGGGCTATACAATGAGCAGTTCTTC.

This chain connects TRBV2 to TRBJ1-5; possible D gene TRBD1, 5 bases. The CDR3 sequence is 15 residues long. Germline CDR1 SNHLY, CDR2 FYNNEI. Between the trimmed V and J ends, which lost 2 bases and 6 bases, there was a span of 14 bases. The CDR3 DNA follows: TGTGCCAGCAGTGAATGGGGCCCGGAGGGTCAGCCCCAGCATTTT. Translating gives CASSEWGPEGQPQHF. Combining the CDR3 with reference TRBV2 and TRBJ1-5 gives the whole variable domain EPEVTQTPSHQVTQMGQEVILRCVPISNHLYFYWYRQILGQKVEFLVSFYNNEISEKSEIFDDQFSVERPDGSNFTLKIRSTKLEDSAMYFCASSEWGPEGQPQHFGDGTRLSIL.

The J gene is TRBJ1-4, the V gene TRBV28; D unresolved. The CDR3 is 15 amino acids. The V and J ends lost 8 bases and 7 bases respectively, with 20 bases between them. CDR1 and CDR2 (germline): MDHEN, SYDVKM. In nucleotides, the CDR3 is TGTGCCAGCCGCGATTGGGGAACAGTTATTGAAAAACTGTTTTTT. Its translation: CASRDWGTVIEKLFF.

The chain links TRBV9 to TRBJ2-3; TRBD1 is a possible D gene (8 bases). The CDR3 loop spans 15 amino acids. V shed 0 bases and J shed 4 bases, with 12 bases lying between them. The germline gives CDR1 SGDLS, CDR2 YYNGEE. The CDR3 bases are TGTGCCAGCAGCGTAGGGACAGGGAGGGCAGATACGCAGTATTTT. Translation gives CASSVGTGRADTQYF.

The rearrangement uses TRBV28 and TRBJ2-7, with a weak D call TRBD2 (5 bases). V was cut by 2 bases and J by 5 bases, with 10 bases left in between. From germline, CDR1 is MDHEN and CDR2 SYDVKM. The CDR3 consists of 13 residues. The CDR3 loop is CASSLARGDEQYF. The CDR3 region has the DNA TGTGCCAGCAGTTTAGCCCGGGGAGACGAGCAGTACTTC.

The J gene is TRBJ2-7, the V gene TRBV7-9, with D perhaps assigned TRBD1 or TRBD2 (6 bases each). Germline values: CDR1 SEHNR, CDR2 FQNEAQ (reference sequence). There are 12 residues in the CDR3. V lost 6 bases and J 6 bases, leaving 12 bases between the germline ends. The CDR3 is CASSLQGGEQYF. CDR3 in DNA: TGTGCCAGCAGTCTACAGGGAGGCGAGCAGTACTTC.

V usage is TRBV6-5 and J usage is TRBJ2-5; 8 nucleotides agree with TRBD1. After removal of 5 bases from V and 7 bases from J, the junction contained 6 bases not matched to a gene. This CDR3 region has 13 residues. CDR1 MNHEY and CDR2 SVGAGI come from the germline V gene. Here the CDR3 reads CASSVGQGPTQYF. Written as DNA, the CDR3 is TGTGCCAGCAGTGTAGGACAGGGACCGACCCAGTACTTC.

This rearrangement joins TRBV10-3 to TRBJ1-2, with no clear D. Germline CDR1 reads ENHRY; CDR2 reads SYGVKD. This CDR3 has 16 residues. Between the trimmed V and J ends, which lost 2 bases and 3 bases, there was a span of 16 bases. CDR3 nucleotide sequence: TGTGCCATCAGTGAGGGAAAAAAAGGGTACTACTATGGCTACACCTTC. Its translation is CAISEGKKGYYYGYTF.

The chain has TRBV13 and TRBJ2-2; TRBD1 matches at 8 bases. This CDR3 is 15 amino acids long. Germline V CDR1 and CDR2: PRHDT, FYEKMQ (reference sequence). Unmatched junction bases numbered 4, after V lost 6 bases and J lost 1 base. In DNA, the CDR3 is TGTGCCAGCAGAGACAGGGGTTGGAACACCGGGGAGCTGTTTTTT. Translating it yields CASRDRGWNTGELFF.

V gene TRBV5-4 combines with J gene TRBJ2-3; 10 bases align to TRBD2. The junction had 4 bases not matched to a gene; V was cut back by 4 bases and J by 2 bases. CDR1 is SGHNT and CDR2 is YYREEE in the germline V gene (reference sequence). The CDR3 length is 15 residues. The CDR3 DNA is TGTGCCAGCAGCCTAGCGGGAGATGTCACAGATACGCAGTATTTT. It encodes CASSLAGDVTDTQYF.

The gene calls are TRBV6-5 and TRBJ2-7, with 7 bases aligning to TRBD2. The V segment lost 6 bases and the J segment 2 bases; nucleotides outside the gene matches: 4. Per germline, CDR1 MNHEY and CDR2 SVGAGI. CDR3 length equals 13 residues. The CDR3 loop is CASSPGGTYEQYF. In DNA form, the CDR3 reads TGTGCCAGCAGCCCCGGGGGGACCTACGAGCAGTACTTC.

This clone was found a few times. This chain connects TRBV7-2 to TRBJ2-3; 10 nucleotides align to TRBD2. V lost 1 base and J lost 3; bases outside the gene matches: 10. CDR3 length equals 18 residues. The germline gives CDR1 SGHTA, CDR2 FQGNSA. CDR3 DNA sequence: TGTGCCAGCAGCTTAGATGTTTGGGCTAGCGGGGGAACAGATACGCAGTATTTT. Protein: CASSLDVWASGGTDTQYF.

The gene calls are TRBV4-2 and TRBJ2-3; no definite D call. V lost 4 bases and J 2 bases, leaving 16 bases between the germline ends. Germline-derived CDR1 and CDR2 are LGHNA and YNFKEQ. The CDR3 has 16 amino acids. CDR3 protein: CASSPLDFDSTDTQYF. The DNA for the CDR3 is TGTGCCAGCAGCCCCCTAGACTTTGATTCCACAGATACGCAGTATTTT.

The chain recombines TRBV15 with TRBJ2-2; D call uncertain. Germline V CDR1 and CDR2: LNHNV, YYDKDF (reference sequence). V lost 3 bases to trimming and J lost 1 base, with 6 bases between them. CDR3 length: 14 amino acids. The CDR3 bases are TGTGCCACCAGCAGTATTCTGAACACCGGGGAGCTGTTTTTT. This codes for CATSSILNTGELFF.

This rearrangement joins TRBV4-1 to TRBJ2-3; D not resolved. The V gene lost 4 bases and the J gene lost 1 base, with 12 bases spanning the gap. Germline V gene lookup returns CDR1 MGHRA and CDR2 YSYEKL. This CDR3 spans 15 amino acids. DNA for the CDR3: TGCGCCAGCAGCCCCAGAGCAGGAGGCACAGATACGCAGTATTTT. Translation: CASSPRAGGTDTQYF.

The CDR3 nucleotides are TGTGCCTCCCAACATCCGGGTAGCGGGGGGGCCGGCGAGCAGTACTTC. Its translation: CASQHPGSGGAGEQYF. V and J are TRBV30 and TRBJ2-7; 11 bases line up with TRBD2. CDR3 length: 16 residues. The junction had 17 bases not matched to a gene; V was cut back by 7 bases and J by 6 bases. Germline CDR1 reads GTSNPN; CDR2 reads SVGIG (reference sequence).

V and J are TRBV2 and TRBJ1-2; weak D call: TRBD1 (5 bases). The CDR3 contains 15 residues. V was pared by 6 bases and J by 4 bases, with 18 bases between. Germline V lookup: CDR1 SNHLY, CDR2 FYNNEI. In DNA form, the CDR3 reads TGTGCCAGCAGGGCCGCGGGACGAAGCACCTATGGCTACACCTTC. Protein: CASRAAGRSTYGYTF.

This chain links TRBV5-5 with TRBJ1-2; 7 nucleotides align to TRBD1. The V gene end was trimmed by 6 bases and the J gene end by 3 bases; junction bases not matched to a gene: 8. Germline V gene lookup returns CDR1 SGHKS and CDR2 YYEKEE (reference sequence). The CDR3 totals 14 residues. The CDR3 loop reads CASTRDRRDYGYTF. The CDR3 DNA sequence: TGTGCCAGCACCAGGGACAGAAGAGACTATGGCTACACCTTC.

This chain uses TRBV6-1 with TRBJ2-7; a weak D match, TRBD1 (6 bases). The V end was cut by 8 bases, the J end by 5 bases, with 19 bases between. Germline CDR1 is MNHNS and CDR2 is SASEGT. The CDR3 sequence is 14 residues long. The DNA for the CDR3 is TGTGCCAGCTCGGGAACAGGGTTTTTAGACGAGCAGTACTTC. It codes for CASSGTGFLDEQYF.

V gene TRBV27 combines with J gene TRBJ2-3; 7 nucleotides align to TRBD2. Germline V lookup: CDR1 MNHEY, CDR2 SMNVEV (reference sequence). With 3 bases clipped from V and 0 bases from J, the junction kept 6 bases outside the gene matches. There are 16 residues in the CDR3. Here the CDR3 DNA reads TGTGCCAGCAGTTTGGAGGGAGGGCCCAGCACAGATACGCAGTATTTT. Translating gives CASSLEGGPSTDTQYF.